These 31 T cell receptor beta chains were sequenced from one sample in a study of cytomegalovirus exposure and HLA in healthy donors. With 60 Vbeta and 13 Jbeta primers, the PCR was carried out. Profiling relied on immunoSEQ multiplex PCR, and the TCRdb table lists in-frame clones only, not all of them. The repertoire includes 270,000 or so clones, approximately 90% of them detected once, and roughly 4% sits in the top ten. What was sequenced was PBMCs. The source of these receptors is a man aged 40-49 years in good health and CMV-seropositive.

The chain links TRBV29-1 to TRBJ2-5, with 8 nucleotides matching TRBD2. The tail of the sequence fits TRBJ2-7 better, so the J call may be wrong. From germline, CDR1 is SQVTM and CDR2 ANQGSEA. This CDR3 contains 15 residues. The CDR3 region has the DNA TGCAGCGTTCTCTCTCGAGCGGGAGTAGTAGACGAGCAGTACTTC. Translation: CSVLSRAGVVDEQYF.

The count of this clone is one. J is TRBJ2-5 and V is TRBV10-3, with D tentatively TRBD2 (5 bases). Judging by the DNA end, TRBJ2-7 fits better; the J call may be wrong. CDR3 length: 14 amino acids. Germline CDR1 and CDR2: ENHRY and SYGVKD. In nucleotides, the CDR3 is TGTGCCATCAGTGAGGTGGACCGGGATCACGAGCAGTACTTC. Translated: CAISEVDRDHEQYF.

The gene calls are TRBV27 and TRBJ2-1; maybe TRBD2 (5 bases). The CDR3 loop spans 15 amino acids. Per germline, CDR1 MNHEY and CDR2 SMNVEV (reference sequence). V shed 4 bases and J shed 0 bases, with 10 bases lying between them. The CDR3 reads CASSSPTSSYNEQFF. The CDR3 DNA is TGTGCCAGCAGTTCCCCTACTAGCTCCTACAATGAGCAGTTCTTC.

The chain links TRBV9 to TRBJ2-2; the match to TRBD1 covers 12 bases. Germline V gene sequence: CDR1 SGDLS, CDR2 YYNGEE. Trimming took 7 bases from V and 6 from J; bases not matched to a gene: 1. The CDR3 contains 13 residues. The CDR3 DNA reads TGTGCCAGCGGGACAGGGGGCGCCGGGGAGCTGTTTTTT. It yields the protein CASGTGGAGELFF.

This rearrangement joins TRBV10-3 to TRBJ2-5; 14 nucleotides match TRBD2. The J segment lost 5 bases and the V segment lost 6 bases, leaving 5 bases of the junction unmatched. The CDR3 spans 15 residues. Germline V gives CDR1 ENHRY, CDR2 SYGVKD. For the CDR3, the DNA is TGTGCCATCAGGGGGACTAGCGGGAGCCAGGAGACCCAGTACTTC. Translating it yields CAIRGTSGSQETQYF.

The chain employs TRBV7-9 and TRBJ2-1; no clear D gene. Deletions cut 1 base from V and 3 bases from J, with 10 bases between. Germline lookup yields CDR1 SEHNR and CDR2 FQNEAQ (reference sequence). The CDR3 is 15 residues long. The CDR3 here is CASSLVSLRYNEQFF. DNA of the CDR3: TGTGCCAGCAGCTTAGTTAGCCTCCGCTACAATGAGCAGTTCTTC.

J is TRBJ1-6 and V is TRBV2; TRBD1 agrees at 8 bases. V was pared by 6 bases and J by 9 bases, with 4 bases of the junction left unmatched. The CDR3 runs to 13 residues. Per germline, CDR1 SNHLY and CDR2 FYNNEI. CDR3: CASRGQGTSPLHF. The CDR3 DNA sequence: TGTGCCAGCAGAGGACAGGGTACTTCACCCCTCCACTTT.

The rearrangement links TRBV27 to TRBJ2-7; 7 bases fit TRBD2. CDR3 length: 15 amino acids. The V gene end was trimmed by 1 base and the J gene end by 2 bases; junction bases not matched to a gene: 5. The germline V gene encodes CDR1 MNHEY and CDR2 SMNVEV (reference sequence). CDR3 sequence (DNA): TGTGCCAGCAGTTTATATTCTAGCGGAACCTACGAGCAGTACTTC. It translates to CASSLYSSGTYEQYF.

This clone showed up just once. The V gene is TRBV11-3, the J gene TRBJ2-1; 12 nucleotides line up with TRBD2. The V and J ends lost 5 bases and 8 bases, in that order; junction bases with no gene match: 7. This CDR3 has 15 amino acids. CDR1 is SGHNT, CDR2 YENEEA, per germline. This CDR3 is CASSLRLAGEDEQFF. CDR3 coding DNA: TGTGCCAGCAGCCTACGACTAGCGGGAGAGGATGAGCAGTTCTTC.

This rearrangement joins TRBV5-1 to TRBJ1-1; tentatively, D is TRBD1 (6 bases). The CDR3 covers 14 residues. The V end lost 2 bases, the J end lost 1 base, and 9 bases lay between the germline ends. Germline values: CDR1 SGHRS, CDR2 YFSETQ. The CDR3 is CASSFGRGNTEAFF. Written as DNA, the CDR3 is TGCGCCAGCAGCTTTGGCAGGGGGAACACTGAAGCTTTCTTT.

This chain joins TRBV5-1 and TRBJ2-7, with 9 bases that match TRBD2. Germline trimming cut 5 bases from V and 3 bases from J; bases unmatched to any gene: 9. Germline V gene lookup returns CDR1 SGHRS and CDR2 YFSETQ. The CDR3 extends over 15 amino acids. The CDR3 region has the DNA TGCGCCAGCAGTCCGAGGGCGGGAGGGCGCTACGAGCAGTACTTC. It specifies CASSPRAGGRYEQYF.

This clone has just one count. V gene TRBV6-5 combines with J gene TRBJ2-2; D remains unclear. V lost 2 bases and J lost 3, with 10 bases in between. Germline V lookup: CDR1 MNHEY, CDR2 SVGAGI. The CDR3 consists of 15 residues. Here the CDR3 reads CASSYGGGYTGELFF. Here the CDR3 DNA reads TGTGCCAGCAGTTACGGCGGCGGTTACACCGGGGAGCTGTTTTTT.

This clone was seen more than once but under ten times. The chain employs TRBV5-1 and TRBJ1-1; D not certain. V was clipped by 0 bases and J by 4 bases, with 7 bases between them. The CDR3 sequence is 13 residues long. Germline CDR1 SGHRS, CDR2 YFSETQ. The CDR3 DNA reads TGCGCCAGCAGCTTGGGAGGGATCACTGAAGCTTTCTTT. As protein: CASSLGGITEAFF.

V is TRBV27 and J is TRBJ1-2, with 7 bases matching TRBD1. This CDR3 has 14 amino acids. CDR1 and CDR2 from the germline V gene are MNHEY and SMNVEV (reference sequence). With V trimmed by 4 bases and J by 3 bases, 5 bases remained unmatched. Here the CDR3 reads CASSYRGSHYGYTF. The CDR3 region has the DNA TGTGCCAGCAGTTACAGGGGATCACACTATGGCTACACCTTC.

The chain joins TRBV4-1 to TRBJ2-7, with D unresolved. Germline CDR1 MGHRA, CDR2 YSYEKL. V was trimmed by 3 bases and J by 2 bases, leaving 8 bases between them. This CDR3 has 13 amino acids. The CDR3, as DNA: TGCGCCAGCAGCCAGCTTGGGCCCTACGAGCAGTACTTC. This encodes CASSQLGPYEQYF.

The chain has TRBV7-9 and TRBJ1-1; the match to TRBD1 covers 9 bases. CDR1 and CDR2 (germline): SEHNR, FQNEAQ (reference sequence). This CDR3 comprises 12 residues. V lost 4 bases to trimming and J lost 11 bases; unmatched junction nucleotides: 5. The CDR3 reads CASSSTGGTAFF. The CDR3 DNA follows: TGTGCCAGCAGCTCCACAGGGGGCACTGCTTTCTTT. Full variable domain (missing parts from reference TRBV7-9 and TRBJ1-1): DTGVSQNPRHKITKRGQNVTFRCDPISEHNRLYWYRQTLGQGPEFLTYFQNEAQLEKSRLLSDRFSAERPKGSFSTLEIQRTEQGDSAMYLCASSSTGGTAFFGQGTRLTVV.

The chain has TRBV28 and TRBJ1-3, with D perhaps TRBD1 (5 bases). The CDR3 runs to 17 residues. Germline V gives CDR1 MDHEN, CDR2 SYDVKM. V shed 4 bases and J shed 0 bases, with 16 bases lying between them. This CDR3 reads CASSSIMTVTSGNTIYF. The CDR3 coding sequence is TGTGCCAGCAGTTCGATAATGACAGTCACCTCTGGAAACACCATATATTTT.

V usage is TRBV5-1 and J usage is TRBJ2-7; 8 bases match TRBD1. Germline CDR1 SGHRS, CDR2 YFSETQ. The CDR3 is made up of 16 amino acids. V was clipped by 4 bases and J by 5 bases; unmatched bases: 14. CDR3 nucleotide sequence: TGCGCCAGCAGCACTGGACAGGGAAGGGATGGCCACGAGCAGTACTTC. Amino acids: CASSTGQGRDGHEQYF.

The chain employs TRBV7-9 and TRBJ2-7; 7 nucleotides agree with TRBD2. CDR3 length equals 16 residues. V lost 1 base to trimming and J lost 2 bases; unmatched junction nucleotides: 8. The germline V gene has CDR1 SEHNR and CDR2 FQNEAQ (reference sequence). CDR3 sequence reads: CASSLGLAAVPYEQYF. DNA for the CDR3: TGTGCCAGCAGCTTAGGGCTAGCGGCCGTACCCTACGAGCAGTACTTC.

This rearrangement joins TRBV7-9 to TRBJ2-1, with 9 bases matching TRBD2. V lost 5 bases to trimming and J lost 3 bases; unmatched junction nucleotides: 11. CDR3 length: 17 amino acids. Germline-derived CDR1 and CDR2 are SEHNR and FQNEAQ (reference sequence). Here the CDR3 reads CASSGGAGGTLYNEQFF. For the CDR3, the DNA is TGTGCCAGCAGCGGGGGAGCGGGAGGCACACTCTACAATGAGCAGTTCTTC.

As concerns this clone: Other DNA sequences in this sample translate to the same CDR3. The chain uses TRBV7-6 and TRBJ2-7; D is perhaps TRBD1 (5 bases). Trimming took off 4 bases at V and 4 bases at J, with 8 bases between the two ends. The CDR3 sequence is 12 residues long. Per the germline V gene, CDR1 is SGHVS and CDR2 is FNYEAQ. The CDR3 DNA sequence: TGTGCCAGCAGCTCCCCAGGGTACGAGCAGTACTTC. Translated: CASSSPGYEQYF.

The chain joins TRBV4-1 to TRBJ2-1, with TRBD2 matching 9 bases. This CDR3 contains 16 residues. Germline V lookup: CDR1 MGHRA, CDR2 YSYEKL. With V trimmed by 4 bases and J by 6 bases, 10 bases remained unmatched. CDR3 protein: CASSLLVAGASNEQFF. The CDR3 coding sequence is TGCGCCAGCAGCCTCTTGGTAGCGGGAGCATCCAATGAGCAGTTCTTC.

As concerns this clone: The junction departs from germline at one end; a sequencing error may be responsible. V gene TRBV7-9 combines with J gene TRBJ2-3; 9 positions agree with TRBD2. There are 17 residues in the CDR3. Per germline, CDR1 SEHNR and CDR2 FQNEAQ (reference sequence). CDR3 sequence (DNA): TGTTCCAGCAGCTTAACCGCCGCTAGCGGGATAACAGATACGCAGTATTTT. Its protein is CSSSLTAASGITDTQYF.

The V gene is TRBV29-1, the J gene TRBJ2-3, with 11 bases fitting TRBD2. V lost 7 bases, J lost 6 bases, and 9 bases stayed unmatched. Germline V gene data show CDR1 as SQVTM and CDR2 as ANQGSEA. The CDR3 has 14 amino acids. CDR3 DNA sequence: TGCAGCGGCAGGGGACTAGCGGTAACGGATACGCAGTATTTT. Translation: CSGRGLAVTDTQYF.

The DNA for the CDR3 is TGTGCCAGCAGCTCCTGGGGGACAGGATCCTACGAGCAGTACTTC. Its translation: CASSSWGTGSYEQYF. The chain is built from TRBV28 and TRBJ2-7; the match to TRBD1 covers 8 bases. The J segment lost 1 base and the V segment lost 6 bases, leaving 8 bases of the junction unmatched. The V gene's germline CDR1 is MDHEN and CDR2 SYDVKM. This CDR3 comprises 15 residues.

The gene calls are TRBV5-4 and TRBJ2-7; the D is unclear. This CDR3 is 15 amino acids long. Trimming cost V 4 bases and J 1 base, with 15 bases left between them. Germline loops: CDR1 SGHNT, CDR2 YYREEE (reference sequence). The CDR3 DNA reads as TGTGCCAGCAGCCAAGCGTATGGCGTTTCCTACGAGCAGTACTTC. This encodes CASSQAYGVSYEQYF. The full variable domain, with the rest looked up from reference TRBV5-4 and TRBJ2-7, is ETGVTQSPTHLIKTRGQQVTLRCSSQSGHNTVSWYQQALGQGPQFIFQYYREEENGRGNFPPRFSGLQFPNYSSELNVNALELDDSALYLCASSQAYGVSYEQYFGPGTRLTVT.

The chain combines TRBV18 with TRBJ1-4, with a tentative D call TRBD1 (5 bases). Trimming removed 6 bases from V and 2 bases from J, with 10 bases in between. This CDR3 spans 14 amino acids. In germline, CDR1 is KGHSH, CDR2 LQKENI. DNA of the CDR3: TGTGCCAGCTCCCAGGGACTGACTAATGAAAAACTGTTTTTT. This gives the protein CASSQGLTNEKLFF. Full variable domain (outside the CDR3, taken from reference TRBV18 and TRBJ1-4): NAGVMQNPRHLVRRRGQEARLRCSPMKGHSHVYWYRQLPEEGLKFMVYLQKENIIDESGMPKERFSAEFPKEGPSILRIQQVVRGDSAAYFCASSQGLTNEKLFFGSGTQLSVL.

This CDR3 reads CASSNGQGSSYEQYF. The DNA for the CDR3 is TGTGCCAGTAGTAACGGACAGGGGAGTTCCTACGAGCAGTACTTC. This chain uses TRBV19 with TRBJ2-7, with 9 bases aligning to TRBD1. V gave up 4 bases and J gave up 1 base; unmatched junction bases: 5. CDR3 length: 15 amino acids. Per germline, CDR1 LNHDA and CDR2 SQIVND (reference sequence).

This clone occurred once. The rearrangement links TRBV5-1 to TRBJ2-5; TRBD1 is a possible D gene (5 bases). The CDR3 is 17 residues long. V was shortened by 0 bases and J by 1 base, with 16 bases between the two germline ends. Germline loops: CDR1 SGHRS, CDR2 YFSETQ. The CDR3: CASSLVADRNFQETQYF. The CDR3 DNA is TGCGCCAGCAGCTTGGTGGCAGACAGAAATTTCCAAGAGACCCAGTACTTC.

For the CDR3, the DNA is TGTGCCAGCAGCCAAAGGACTAGCGGGAGGGCAGATACGCAGTATTTT. The encoded protein is CASSQRTSGRADTQYF. V usage is TRBV7-9 and J usage is TRBJ2-3, with 15 bases identical to TRBD2. CDR3 length equals 16 residues. V dropped 5 bases and J dropped 4; count of bases not matched to a gene: 4. Looked up from germline, CDR1 is SEHNR and CDR2 is FQNEAQ (reference sequence).

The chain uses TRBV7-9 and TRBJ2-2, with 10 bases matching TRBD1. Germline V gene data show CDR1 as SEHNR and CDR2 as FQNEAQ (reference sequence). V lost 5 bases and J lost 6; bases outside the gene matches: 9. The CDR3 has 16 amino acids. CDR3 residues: CASSRGTGEVPGELFF. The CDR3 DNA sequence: TGTGCCAGCAGCCGCGGGACAGGGGAGGTACCCGGGGAGCTGTTTTTT.